These T cell receptor beta chains were read from a single sample in a study of shared clonotypes between healthy human individuals. Assay used: immunoSEQ multiplex PCR; TCRdb lists only in-frame clones, some missing. The table includes about 2 million clones, about 95% detected once. Specimen: naive CD8+ T cells sorted from blood. Receptor source: a man aged 18 to 30 in good health. CDR3s include the opening cysteine and the closing phenylalanine or tryptophan. D genes are given only for firm matches. Where a row states a size, it is once, few, many or the class of an expanded clone; other rows omit it.

abundance,j_gene,v_gene,d_gene,CDR3aa,CDR3nt
NA,TRBJ2-2,TRBV6-5,TRBD1,CASSSEPTGSTGELFF,TGTGCCAGCAGTTCGGAGCCGACAGGGAGCACCGGGGAGCTGTTTTTT
NA,TRBJ1-5,TRBV15,TRBD1,CATSRNDRGGNQPQHF,TGTGCCACCAGCAGAAATGACAGGGGCGGCAATCAGCCCCAGCATTTT
NA,TRBJ1-2,TRBV2,TRBD1,CASSEGRQGFYGYTF,TGTGCCAGCAGTGAAGGGCGACAGGGGTTCTATGGCTACACCTTC
NA,TRBJ2-1,TRBV6-5,TRBD2,CASSWSSGGNEQFF,TGTGCCAGCAGTTGGAGTAGCGGGGGCAATGAGCAGTTCTTC
NA,TRBJ2-5,TRBV6-1,NA,CASSERTAPYQETQYF,TGTGCCAGCAGTGAAAGGACAGCTCCCTACCAAGAGACCCAGTACTTC
NA,TRBJ2-7,TRBV4-1,TRBD1,CASSQVTGLGYEQYF,TGCGCCAGCAGCCAAGTGACAGGGCTGGGGTACGAGCAGTACTTC
NA,TRBJ2-7,TRBV29-1,NA,CSVEGRGRNYEQYF,TGCAGCGTTGAAGGGAGGGGCAGAAACTACGAGCAGTACTTC
NA,TRBJ2-1,TRBV27,NA,CASTLTPSGSYEQFF,TGTGCCAGCACCCTAACCCCCTCGGGGAGCTATGAGCAGTTCTTC
NA,TRBJ2-7,TRBV9,TRBD2,CASSPTSGGSYEQYF,TGTGCCAGCAGCCCCACTAGCGGGGGATCATACGAGCAGTACTTC
NA,TRBJ1-1,TRBV9,NA,CASSDTQGTEAFF,TGTGCCAGCAGCGATACCCAGGGCACTGAAGCTTTCTTT
NA,TRBJ1-4,TRBV27,NA,CASSSLREEKLFF,TGTGCCAGCAGTTCCCTCCGGGAAGAAAAACTGTTTTTT
NA,TRBJ1-1,TRBV4-3,NA,CASSQDAPDTEAFF,TGCGCCAGCAGCCAAGATGCCCCGGACACTGAAGCTTTCTTT
NA,TRBJ2-7,TRBV4-3,TRBD2,CASSQVAGSYEQYF,TGCGCCAGCAGCCAAGTAGCGGGATCCTACGAGCAGTACTTC
NA,TRBJ2-7,TRBV30,NA,CAWSFQGDEQYF,TGTGCCTGGAGTTTTCAAGGGGACGAGCAGTACTTC
NA,TRBJ1-5,TRBV2,NA,CASSSRMSNQPQHF,TGTGCCAGCAGTTCTCGTATGAGCAATCAGCCCCAGCATTTT
NA,TRBJ1-2,TRBV19,TRBD1,CASSDWTGGAVHYGYTF,TGTGCCAGTAGCGATTGGACAGGGGGCGCGGTTCACTATGGCTACACCTTC
NA,TRBJ2-3,TRBV7-9,NA,CASSLIRRATDTQYF,TGTGCCAGCAGCTTAATCCGGCGGGCCACAGATACGCAGTATTTT
NA,TRBJ1-2,TRBV5-6,NA,CASSGAGNYGYTF,TGTGCCAGCAGTGGGGCAGGGAACTATGGCTACACCTTC
NA,TRBJ2-7,TRBV9,NA,CASSVDGTGHYEQYF,TGTGCCAGCAGCGTAGACGGGACGGGACACTACGAGCAGTACTTC
NA,TRBJ2-7,TRBV27,TRBD1,CASSFDRASYEQYF,TGTGCCAGCAGTTTCGACAGGGCCTCCTACGAGCAGTACTTC
NA,TRBJ2-7,TRBV14,NA,CASSPLITYEQYF,TGTGCCAGCAGCCCTCTCATAACCTACGAGCAGTACTTC
NA,TRBJ1-5,TRBV5-6,NA,CASSLAKGQPQHF,TGTGCCAGCAGCTTGGCTAAGGGTCAGCCCCAGCATTTT
once,TRBJ2-1,TRBV11-2,TRBD2,CASSLRRGGLGNEQFF,TGTGCCAGCAGCTTGCGGCGGGGGGGCCTCGGCAATGAGCAGTTCTTC
NA,TRBJ2-1,TRBV27,TRBD2,CASSLSSGSSYNEQFF,TGTGCCAGCAGTTTGAGTAGCGGGAGCTCCTACAATGAGCAGTTCTTC
NA,TRBJ2-7,TRBV18,TRBD1,CASSPSGQGSYEQYF,TGTGCCAGCTCACCATCGGGACAGGGCTCCTACGAGCAGTACTTC
once,TRBJ1-6,TRBV29-1,NA,CSGRQDSPLHF,TGCAGCGGCAGACAGGATTCACCCCTCCACTTT
NA,TRBJ2-1,TRBV7-6,TRBD2,CASSSGLAGGPQSSYNEQFF,TGTGCCAGCAGCTCTGGACTAGCGGGAGGGCCACAAAGCTCCTACAATGAGCAGTTCTTC
NA,TRBJ1-4,TRBV19,NA,CASKGVTDSTNEKLFF,TGTGCCAGTAAAGGAGTGACGGACTCAACTAATGAAAAACTGTTTTTT
NA,TRBJ2-2,TRBV6-1,NA,CASSEWLSELFF,TGTGCCAGCAGTGAATGGCTTTCGGAGCTGTTTTTT
once,TRBJ1-2,TRBV6-6,NA,CASIPGPYSYGYTF,TGTGCCAGCATCCCCGGGCCCTACTCCTATGGCTACACCTTC
NA,TRBJ1-1,TRBV7-9,TRBD1,CASSLADREYTEAFF,TGTGCCAGCAGCTTAGCCGACAGGGAATACACTGAAGCTTTCTTT
NA,TRBJ2-7,TRBV6-5,NA,CASSYGQGGTYEQYF,TGTGCCAGCAGTTACGGGCAGGGGGGTACCTACGAGCAGTACTTC
NA,TRBJ1-2,TRBV6-6,TRBD1,CASRKTGDGYTF,TGTGCCAGCAGAAAAACAGGGGATGGCTACACCTTC
NA,TRBJ2-7,TRBV27,NA,CASSLHGTSGEQYF,TGTGCCAGCAGTTTACACGGTACGTCAGGCGAGCAGTACTTC
NA,TRBJ2-5,TRBV7-2,NA,CASSILIIETQYF,TGTGCCAGCAGCATCCTGATAATTGAGACCCAGTACTTC
NA,TRBJ2-4,TRBV15,NA,CATSREGLLAKNIQYF,TGTGCCACCAGCAGAGAGGGTTTGTTAGCCAAAAACATTCAGTACTTC
NA,TRBJ2-7,TRBV27,NA,CASSSTGQFYEQYF,TGTGCCAGCAGTTCCACGGGACAATTCTACGAGCAGTACTTC
NA,TRBJ2-6,TRBV6-1,NA,CASSEVDRRSSGANVLTF,TGTGCCAGCAGTGAAGTAGACAGGCGAAGCTCTGGGGCCAACGTCCTGACTTTC
NA,TRBJ2-7,TRBV6-5,TRBD2,CASSYSASGSYEQYF,TGTGCCAGCAGTTACTCGGCTAGCGGCTCCTACGAGCAGTACTTC
NA,TRBJ1-2,TRBV12-5,TRBD1,CASGLGQGGNYGYTF,TGTGCTAGTGGTTTGGGACAGGGGGGAAACTATGGCTACACCTTC
NA,TRBJ2-7,TRBV9,NA,CASSATENSYEQYF,TGTGCCAGCAGCGCCACAGAAAACTCCTACGAGCAGTACTTC
once,TRBJ1-1,TRBV7-9,TRBD1,CASSLVRGFSEAFF,TGTGCCAGCAGCTTGGTCAGGGGGTTTTCTGAAGCTTTCTTT
NA,TRBJ2-5,TRBV11-2,NA,CATAFLGAEETQYF,TGTGCCACCGCTTTCCTAGGTGCGGAAGAGACCCAGTACTTC
NA,TRBJ2-7,TRBV5-6,TRBD1,CASSLGPGGMYEQYF,TGTGCCAGCAGCTTAGGTCCAGGGGGCATGTACGAGCAGTACTTC
NA,TRBJ2-1,TRBV9,NA,CASSGGASSYNEQFF,TGTGCCAGCAGCGGCGGGGCGAGCTCCTACAATGAGCAGTTCTTC
NA,TRBJ2-1,TRBV11-2,NA,CASSGEAMGGTGEQFF,TGTGCCAGCAGCGGAGAGGCTATGGGAGGGACAGGTGAGCAGTTCTTC
NA,TRBJ1-4,TRBV5-8,NA,CASSLESTTNEKLFF,TGTGCCAGCAGCTTGGAAAGCACAACTAATGAAAAACTGTTTTTT
NA,TRBJ2-3,TRBV7-6,TRBD2,CASSLVAGLAGGVDTQYF,TGTGCCAGCAGCTTAGTGGCCGGACTAGCGGGGGGCGTAGATACGCAGTATTTT
NA,TRBJ1-3,TRBV12-5,NA,CASGLPQATSYAGNTIYF,TGTGCTAGTGGACTCCCTCAGGCCACCTCCTACGCTGGAAACACCATATATTTT
NA,TRBJ2-1,TRBV10-3,NA,CAISEKGNSYNEQFF,TGTGCCATCAGTGAGAAGGGGAACTCCTACAATGAGCAGTTCTTC
NA,TRBJ1-5,TRBV27,NA,CASSLRGEQPQHF,TGTGCCAGCAGCCTACGAGGTGAACAGCCCCAGCATTTT